The T cell receptor beta chain described here comes from a study of shared clonotypes between healthy human individuals. Study context: Per donor, three plates held CD4 naive cells, three held CD4 memory, two held CD8 naive and one held CD8 memory.

Study outcomes and limitations: A reduction in generation probabilities was seen for non-shared clonotypes relative to those shared by all four donors.

Germline V gene data show CDR1 as ENHRY and CDR2 as SYGVKD. This CDR3 contains 13 residues. J gave up 2 bases and V 7 bases, and 2 bases lay outside the gene matches. Generated by immunoSEQ multiplex PCR, the TCRdb table keeps only in-frame clones and is missing some. Of 2 million to 3 million clones detected, 93% appear once; the ten largest clones hold 0.36%. In regard to this clone: Its matching antigen is unknown.

The sequencing input was naive CD4+ T cells from PBMCs. Subset specified: CD45RA+ positively selected. The gene calls are TRBV10-3 and TRBJ1-3, with 7 positions matching TRBD1. The origin of this receptor is a man younger than 35 in good health. Some clones in this sample may be carry-over from other donors' samples. CDR3 nucleotides: TGTGCCATCATGCAGGGGGCTGGAAACACCATATATTTT. This gives the protein CAIMQGAGNTIYF.